Below are 9 T cell receptor beta chains sequenced from a single sample in a study of blood T cell repertoires in COVID-19. Assay: immunoSEQ multiplex PCR; the TCRdb copy retains only in-frame clones and omits some. This table holds 90,000 to 130,000 clones, roughly four fifths found once. The sequenced sample was peripheral blood. These receptors were taken from a woman aged 55 to 70 with acute or convalescent COVID-19.

This clone was seen once. The V and J genes are TRBV9 and TRBJ1-6; D may be TRBD1 (5 bases). Germline V lookup: CDR1 SGDLS, CDR2 YYNGEE. Deletions cut 2 bases from V and 7 bases from J, with 10 bases between. The length of the CDR3 is 14 residues. DNA of the CDR3: TGTGCCAGCAGCGTTCGGGGGTGGAATTCACCCCTCCACTTT. As protein: CASSVRGWNSPLHF.

The chain joins TRBV7-2 to TRBJ1-4, with 9 bases aligning to TRBD1. The CDR3 extends over 14 amino acids. V trimming: 3 bases; J trimming: 8 bases; junction bases outside the gene matches: 4. Germline values: CDR1 SGHTA, CDR2 FQGNSA. CDR3 sequence: CASSFDRGTEKLFF. For the CDR3, the DNA is TGTGCCAGCAGCTTCGACAGGGGGACGGAAAAACTGTTTTTT.

This chain connects TRBV7-3 to TRBJ1-1; TRBD1 agrees at 7 bases. The CDR3 loop spans 14 amino acids. Germline CDR1 SGHTA, CDR2 FQGTGA. With V trimmed by 5 bases and J by 2 bases, 5 bases remained unmatched. CDR3 nucleotides: TGTGCCAGCAGCGCAACAGGGGCCAACACTGAAGCTTTCTTT. Translating it yields CASSATGANTEAFF.

This chain joins TRBV18 and TRBJ2-2; 11 bases are shared with TRBD1. The CDR3 has 17 residues. Germline loops: CDR1 KGHSH, CDR2 LQKENI. V lost 3 bases and J lost 4; bases outside the gene matches: 7. CDR3: CASSPPRTGGSTGELFF. DNA for the CDR3: TGTGCCAGCTCACCTCCACGGACAGGGGGCAGCACCGGGGAGCTGTTTTTT.

This clone was detected a few times. The V gene is TRBV12-3 or TRBV12-4, the J gene TRBJ2-7, with D hard to call. With 6 bases removed from V and 3 bases from J, the gap between germline ends came to 9 bases. CDR3 length equals 12 residues. The CDR3 region has the DNA TGTGCCAGCAGCTCCGACATCTACGAGCAGTACTTC. Protein product: CASSSDIYEQYF.

The genes are TRBV5-1 and TRBJ2-1; 11 bases map to TRBD2. The CDR3 loop spans 13 amino acids. Germline V CDR1 and CDR2: SGHRS, YFSETQ. V was pared by 5 bases and J by 5 bases, with 0 bases of the junction left unmatched. The CDR3 region is CASRTSGNNEQFF. CDR3 nucleotides: TGCGCCAGCAGGACTAGCGGGAACAATGAGCAGTTCTTC.

V and J are TRBV9 and TRBJ1-1; a weak D match, TRBD1 (6 bases). CDR3 length: 14 amino acids. Trimming removed 3 bases at V and 0 bases at J, with 9 bases between. Germline CDR1 reads SGDLS; CDR2 reads YYNGEE. CDR3 DNA sequence: TGTGCCAGCAGCGCCACAGGGATGAACACTGAAGCTTTCTTT. This sequence encodes CASSATGMNTEAFF.

The chain recombines TRBV14 with TRBJ1-1, with D tentatively TRBD1 (5 bases). Germline V lookup: CDR1 SGHDN, CDR2 FVKESK. This CDR3 spans 17 amino acids. V was shortened by 0 bases and J by 0 bases, with 14 bases between the two germline ends. Here the CDR3 DNA reads TGTGCCAGCAGCCAAGAGGCCAGGGAAGGGGTGAACACTGAAGCTTTCTTT. It codes for CASSQEAREGVNTEAFF.

The rearrangement joins TRBV4-2 to TRBJ1-6, with D unclear. This CDR3 is 16 amino acids long. The V gene lost 0 bases and the J gene lost 5 bases, with 11 bases spanning the gap. The V gene's germline CDR1 is LGHNA and CDR2 YNFKEQ. The DNA of the CDR3 is TGTGCCAGCAGCCAAGAACCAATATCGGATAATTCACCCCTCCACTTT. It is translated as CASSQEPISDNSPLHF.